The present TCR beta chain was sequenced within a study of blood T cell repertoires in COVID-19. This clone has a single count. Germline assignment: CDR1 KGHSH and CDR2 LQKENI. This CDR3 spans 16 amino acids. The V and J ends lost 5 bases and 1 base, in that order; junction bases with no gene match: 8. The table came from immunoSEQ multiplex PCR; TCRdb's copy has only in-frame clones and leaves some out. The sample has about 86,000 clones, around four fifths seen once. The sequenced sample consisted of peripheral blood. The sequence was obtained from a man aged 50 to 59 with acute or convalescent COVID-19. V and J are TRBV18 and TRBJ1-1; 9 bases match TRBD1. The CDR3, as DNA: TGTGCCAGCTCAATCACAGGGGGCCAGGGGAACACTGAAGCTTTCTTT. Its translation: CASSITGGQGNTEAFF.